This T cell receptor (beta chain) was observed in a study of regulatory T cells in long-lasting Graves disease. Overall study findings and caveats: TRBV28 was favored in persistent disease, as were TRBJ1-2 and TRBJ2-5. Accuracy may have been reduced by the small sample size.

The germline V gene has CDR1 LNHDA and CDR2 SQIVND (reference sequence). V was trimmed by 9 bases and J by 5 bases, leaving 19 bases between them. The CDR3 is 14 amino acids. This clonotype was seen repeatedly, ten times or more. Its target is unknown. HTBI primers from iRepertoire and Arm-PCR of CDR3 regions yielded the TCR beta libraries. TCRdb reprocessed the multiplex PCR reads with MiXCR, giving one entry per CDR3 protein. This table has around 250,000 distinct CDR3 sequences, 20% to 25% appearing once. As to time point: newly diagnosed GD, antithyroid drugs for less than 3 months. From PBMCs, RNA was extracted and then used to make the TCR library.

The receptor was derived from a female donor with Graves disease. The sample consisted of peripheral blood mononuclear cells (PBMCs), taken at new diagnosis, from a patient treated with antithyroid drugs. J is TRBJ1-1 and V is TRBV19; D remains ambiguous. This CDR3 is CASSREGGRTEAFF. The CDR3 nucleotides are TGTGCCAGCAGCCGGGAGGGTGGGCGAACTGAAGCTTTCTTT.